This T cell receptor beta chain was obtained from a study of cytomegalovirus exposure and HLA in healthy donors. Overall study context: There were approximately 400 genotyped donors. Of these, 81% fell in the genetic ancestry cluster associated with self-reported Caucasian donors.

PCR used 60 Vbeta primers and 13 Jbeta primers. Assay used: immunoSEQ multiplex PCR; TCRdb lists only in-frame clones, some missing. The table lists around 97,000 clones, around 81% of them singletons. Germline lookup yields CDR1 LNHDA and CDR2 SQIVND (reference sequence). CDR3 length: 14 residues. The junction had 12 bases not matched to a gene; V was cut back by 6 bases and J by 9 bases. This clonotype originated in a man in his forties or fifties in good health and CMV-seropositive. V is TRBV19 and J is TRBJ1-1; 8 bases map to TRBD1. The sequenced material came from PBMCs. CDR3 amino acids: CASRTILGQGKAFF. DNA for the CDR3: TGTGCCAGTAGGACCATCCTAGGACAGGGAAAAGCTTTCTTT.